There are a few counts of the clone carrying this T cell receptor beta chain. These data originate in a study of cytomegalovirus exposure and HLA in healthy donors. V dropped 0 bases and J dropped 4 bases, with 7 bases sitting between them. The CDR3 spans 13 residues. Germline V gives CDR1 SGHNT, CDR2 YYREEE (reference sequence). This PCR relied on a set of 60 Vbeta primers and 13 Jbeta primers. Clones were sequenced by immunoSEQ multiplex PCR, and TCRdb holds only the in-frame ones, with some missing. The sample shows 150,000 to 200,000 clones, 79% of them seen only once. The chain employs TRBV5-4 and TRBJ1-2; D gene uncertain. The TCR sequence derives from a woman aged 50 to 60 in good health and CMV-seronegative. Sequenced material: PBMCs. Here the CDR3 DNA reads TGTGCCAGCAGCTTGGCCGGGGTCTATGGCTACACCTTC. It codes for CASSLAGVYGYTF.